One T cell receptor (beta chain) is described in this entry. The sample is drawn from a study of blood T cells in healthy people across ages. With V trimmed by 3 bases and J by 5 bases, 10 bases remained unmatched. CDR1 is SGDLS, CDR2 YYNGEE, per germline. The CDR3 extends over 15 amino acids. Sample-barcoded 5' priming and a J-beta primer mix drove a second PCR of roughly 7 to 11 cycles. Using its own MiXCR run on the 5' RACE reads, TCRdb lists one record per CDR3 protein. The sample includes approximately 1.5 million distinct CDR3 sequences, approximately 43% seen only once; the top ten take about 4%.

The sample consisted of blood. The source is a woman between 18 and 30 years old in good health. The J gene is TRBJ2-7, the V gene TRBV9, with TRBD1 matching 8 bases. In DNA form, the CDR3 reads TGTGCCAGCAGCGCCCACCGGACAGGGCGAAACGAGCAGTACTTC. Translation: CASSAHRTGRNEQYF. The full variable domain, its missing parts supplied by reference TRBV9 and TRBJ2-7, is DSGVTQTPKHLITATGQRVTLRCSPRSGDLSVYWYQQSLDQGLQFLIQYYNGEERAKGNILERFSAQQFPDLHSELNLSSLELGDSALYFCASSAHRTGRNEQYFGPGTRLTVT.